This T cell receptor beta chain was documented in a study of shared clonotypes between healthy human individuals. Across the whole study: CD4 naive cells filled three plates per donor, CD4 memory three, CD8 naive two and CD8 memory one. Study observations and caveats: Exclusively blood specimens were collected; tissue repertoires likely differ. In a few donors, 4.5% to 5.5% of naive CD4 clonotypes appeared in common.

Assay execution took place at the deep level. Repertoires were generated with immunoSEQ multiplex PCR, while TCRdb's copy carries only in-frame clones and drops some. Of over a million clones in the sample, roughly 96% were seen once. Remarks on this clone: Its antigen is as yet unknown. The same CDR3 arises from other DNA sequences in this sample as well.

Germline CDR1 SGHTA, CDR2 FQGNSA. The CDR3 totals 13 residues. The V end lost 1 base, the J end lost 1 base, and 5 bases lay between the germline ends. The chain recombines TRBV7-2 with TRBJ2-7; D call uncertain. The source is a man aged 25 to 40 in good health. Sequences were obtained from naive CD4+ T cells sorted from blood. Subset reported: CD45RA+ positively selected. The CDR3: CASSLVPSYEQYF. CDR3 in DNA: TGTGCCAGCAGCTTAGTACCATCCTACGAGCAGTACTTC. The variable domain in full, with the rest retrieved from reference TRBV7-2 and TRBJ2-7, is GAGVSQSPSNKVTEKGKDVELRCDPISGHTALYWYRQSLGQGLEFLIYFQGNSAPDKSGLPSDRFSAERTGGSVSTLTIQRTQQEDSAVYLCASSLVPSYEQYFGPGTRLTVT.